The clone carrying this T cell receptor beta chain was seen only a few times. Its matching antigen is unknown. The CDR3 spans 15 residues. The ends were cut back, 7 bases at V and 6 bases at J, with 19 bases in the middle. The germline gives CDR1 MNHNS, CDR2 SASEGT. The sample is drawn from a study of post-analysis software for immune sequencing data. About the research overall: Recorded subtypes: relapsing-remitting, secondary progressive, progressive-relapsing; some patients unannotated. Findings of the study overall: Strong co-clustering by F measure was evident for samples that had been prepared in the same batch. In patients, TRBV5-6, TRBV5-1 and TRBV20-1 belonged to five TRBV segments found more frequently than in controls.

TCR beta libraries were prepared from cDNA with unique molecular identifiers. Input of roughly 1 to 11 million T cells yielded 500,000 to 650,000 cDNA molecules. TCRdb reprocessed the PCR reads with MiXCR, giving one entry per CDR3 protein. There are roughly 430,000 distinct CDR3 sequences in the sample; 39% occur only once, and less than 10% lies in the top ten. The source of this sequence is a girl aged 2 to 10 with multiple sclerosis. The sample taken for sequencing was blood. The chain carries TRBV6-1 and TRBJ1-5; D not resolved. The CDR3 DNA sequence: TGTGCCAGCATACTGACCGCCGGGGTCTCTCAGCCCCAGCATTTT. Translated: CASILTAGVSQPQHF.